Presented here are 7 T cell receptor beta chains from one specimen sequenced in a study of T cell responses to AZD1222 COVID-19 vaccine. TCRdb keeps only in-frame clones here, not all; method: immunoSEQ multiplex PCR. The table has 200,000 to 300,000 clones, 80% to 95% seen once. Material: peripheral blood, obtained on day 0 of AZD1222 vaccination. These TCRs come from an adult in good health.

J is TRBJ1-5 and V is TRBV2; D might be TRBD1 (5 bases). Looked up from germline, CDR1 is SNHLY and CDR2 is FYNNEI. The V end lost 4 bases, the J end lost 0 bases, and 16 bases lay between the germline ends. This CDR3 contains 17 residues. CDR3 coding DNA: TGTGCCAGCAGTGTTGGGGAGGGGCCTTATAGCAATCAGCCCCAGCATTTT. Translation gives CASSVGEGPYSNQPQHF.

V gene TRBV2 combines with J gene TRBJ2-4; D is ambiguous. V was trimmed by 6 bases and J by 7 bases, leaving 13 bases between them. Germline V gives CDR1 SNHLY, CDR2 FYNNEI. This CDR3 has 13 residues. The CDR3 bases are TGTGCCAGCAGACATGTGGACGGGAACATTCAGTACTTC. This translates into CASRHVDGNIQYF.

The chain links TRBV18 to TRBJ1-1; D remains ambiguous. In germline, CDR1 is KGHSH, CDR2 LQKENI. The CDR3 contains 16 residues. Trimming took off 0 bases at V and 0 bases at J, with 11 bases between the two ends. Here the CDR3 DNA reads TGTGCCAGCTCACCACCGACGGGATCGATGAACACTGAAGCTTTCTTT. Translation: CASSPPTGSMNTEAFF.

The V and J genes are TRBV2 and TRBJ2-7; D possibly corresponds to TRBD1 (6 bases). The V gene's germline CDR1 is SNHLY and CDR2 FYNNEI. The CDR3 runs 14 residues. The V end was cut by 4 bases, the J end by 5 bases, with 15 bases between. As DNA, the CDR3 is TGTGCCAGCAGTGGTACAGGGACCCCCGACGAGCAGTACTTC. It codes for CASSGTGTPDEQYF.

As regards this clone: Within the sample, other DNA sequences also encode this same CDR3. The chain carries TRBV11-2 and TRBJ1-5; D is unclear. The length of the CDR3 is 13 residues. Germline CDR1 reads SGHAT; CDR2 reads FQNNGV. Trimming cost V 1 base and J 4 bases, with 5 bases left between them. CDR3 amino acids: CASSLGQNQPQHF. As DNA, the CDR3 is TGTGCCAGCAGCTTAGGGCAGAATCAGCCCCAGCATTTT.

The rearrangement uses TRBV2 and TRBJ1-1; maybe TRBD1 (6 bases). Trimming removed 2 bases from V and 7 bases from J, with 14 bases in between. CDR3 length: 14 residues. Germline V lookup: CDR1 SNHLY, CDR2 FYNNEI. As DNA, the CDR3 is TGTGCCAGCAGTGAACTGGGGGGCAGGGATGAAGCTTTCTTT. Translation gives CASSELGGRDEAFF.

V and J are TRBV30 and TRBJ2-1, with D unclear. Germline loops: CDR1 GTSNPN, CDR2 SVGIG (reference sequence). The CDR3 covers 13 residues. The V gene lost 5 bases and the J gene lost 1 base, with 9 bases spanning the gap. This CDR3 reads CAWEADSYNEQFF. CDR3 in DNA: TGTGCCTGGGAGGCGGATTCCTACAATGAGCAGTTCTTC.